Each of the 8 T cell receptor beta chains below was sequenced from the same sample in a study of tissue T cells after allogeneic stem cell transplantation. Time point indicated: mouse harvest day 14 after allogeneic transplant. The graft held 10^6 splenic CD5+ T cells and 10^7 T-cell-depleted bone marrow cells. Sequencing used immunoSEQ multiplex PCR; TCRdb keeps in-frame clones, though not all of them. Among fewer than 3,000 clones, around 46% were seen once, and the ten largest hold 27%. Sequencing was carried out using gut tissue. These receptors came from a female BALB/c mouse given C57BL/6 T cells with graft-versus-host disease after an allogeneic hematopoietic cell transplant.

This clone was observed a handful of times. These gene names are mouse names. With the read ending 1 residue before the CDR3 end, the germline J gene is used to fill in that end. The V gene is TRBV26, the J gene TRBJ1-1; D might be TRBD1 (5 bases). Trimming cost V 4 bases and J 1 base, with 10 bases left between them. Germline V CDR1 and CDR2: KGHPV, FQNQEV (reference sequence). The length of the CDR3 is 14 residues. The DNA read from the CDR3 is TGTGCCAGCAGTCCCCACAGGAGAAACACAGAAGTCTTC. The encoded protein is CASSPHRRNTEVF. The full CDR3 protein reads CASSPHRRNTEVFF.

Regarding this clone: These gene names are mouse names. The CDR3 is CASSQLLWSSYEQYF. The CDR3 DNA, read in part, is TGTGCCAGCAGCCAACTCCTTTGGAGCTCCTATGAACAGTAC. This chain connects TRBV2 to TRBJ2-7; D gene uncertain. Read sequence stops 1 residue before the CDR3 end, and the germline J gene provides the missing end. Trimming cost V 2 bases and J 0 bases, with 11 bases left between them. The CDR3 sequence is 15 residues long. CDR1 LGHNA and CDR2 YSYQKL come from the germline V gene.

This clone was counted only a few times. The gene names given are mouse names. The CDR3 end is not reached by the read, which stops 1 residue before it; the germline J gene fills it in. This chain connects TRBV12-1 to TRBJ2-2; D may be TRBD2 (6 bases). Trimming took 1 base from V and 1 from J, leaving 6 bases between them. There are 14 residues in the CDR3. Germline V gives CDR1 SGHSN, CDR2 HYEKVE. The sequenced CDR3 bases are TGTGCCAGCTCTCTTGGGGGAAACACCGGGCAGCTCTAC. Residues: CASSLGGNTGQLY. The complete CDR3 protein is CASSLGGNTGQLYF.

By proportion, this clone is medium-sized. Gene names and germline refer to mouse. Coverage ceases 1 residue before the CDR3 finishes, and the germline J gene fills in the end. This chain uses TRBV26 with TRBJ1-4; D is possibly TRBD1 (6 bases). This CDR3 comprises 15 residues. CDR1 is KGHPV and CDR2 is FQNQEV in the germline V gene (reference sequence). V was trimmed by 0 bases and J by 3 bases, leaving 8 bases between them. CDR3 amino acids: CASSLSGTTNERLFF. Incomplete CDR3 DNA: TGTGCCAGCAGTCTGTCCGGGACAACCAACGAAAGATTATTT.

By share of the sample, this clone is large. Mouse names are used for the genes. The read terminates 1 residue ahead of where the CDR3 ends, so the germline J gene completes it. The chain links TRBV13-3 to TRBJ2-2, with 9 bases fitting TRBD2. J was trimmed by 4 bases and V by 3 bases; bases with no gene match: 1. The V gene's germline CDR1 is NNHDY and CDR2 SYVADS. CDR3 length equals 14 residues. The part of the CDR3 DNA that was read is TGTGCCAGCAGTGGGGACTGGGCCACCGGGCAGCTCTAC. Translating gives CASSGDWATGQLY. The whole CDR3 sequence is CASSGDWATGQLYF.

This clone was observed a few times. Here the gene names and germline are mouse. The CDR3 is cut off 1 residue early in the read; its end comes from the germline J gene. The chain has TRBV5 and TRBJ2-4, with TRBD1 matching 7 bases. Trimming cost V 2 bases and J 3 bases; bases outside gene matches: 2. Germline CDR1 and CDR2: LGHNA and YNLKQL (reference sequence). This CDR3 has 14 amino acids. The CDR3 reads CASSQTGEQNTLYF. The sequenced part of the CDR3 DNA is TGTGCCAGCAGCCAAACAGGGGAACAAAACACCTTGTAC.

This clone is large in the sample. Mouse gene names and germline throughout. The read ends 1 residue early relative to the CDR3; the germline J gene fills the gap. The gene calls are TRBV26 and TRBJ2-4, with 9 bases that match TRBD1. V lost 4 bases to trimming and J lost 7 bases; unmatched junction nucleotides: 0. Germline V lookup: CDR1 KGHPV, CDR2 FQNQEV (reference sequence). This CDR3 has 12 residues. CDR3 sequence: CASSRDRDTLYF. The part of the CDR3 DNA that was read is TGTGCCAGCAGTCGGGACAGGGACACCTTGTAC.

To note about this clone: Gene names are the mouse ones. With the read ending 1 residue before the CDR3 end, the germline J gene is used to fill in that end. The chain carries TRBV15 and TRBJ2-3; the match to TRBD2 covers 9 bases. CDR3 length: 15 residues. The germline CDR1 and CDR2 sequences are SGHND and FRSKSL. Germline trimming cut 3 bases from V and 1 base from J; bases unmatched to any gene: 2. The CDR3 sequence: CASSLTGGRAETLYF. The CDR3 bases that were read are TGTGCCAGCAGTTTGACTGGGGGTCGTGCAGAAACGCTGTAT.